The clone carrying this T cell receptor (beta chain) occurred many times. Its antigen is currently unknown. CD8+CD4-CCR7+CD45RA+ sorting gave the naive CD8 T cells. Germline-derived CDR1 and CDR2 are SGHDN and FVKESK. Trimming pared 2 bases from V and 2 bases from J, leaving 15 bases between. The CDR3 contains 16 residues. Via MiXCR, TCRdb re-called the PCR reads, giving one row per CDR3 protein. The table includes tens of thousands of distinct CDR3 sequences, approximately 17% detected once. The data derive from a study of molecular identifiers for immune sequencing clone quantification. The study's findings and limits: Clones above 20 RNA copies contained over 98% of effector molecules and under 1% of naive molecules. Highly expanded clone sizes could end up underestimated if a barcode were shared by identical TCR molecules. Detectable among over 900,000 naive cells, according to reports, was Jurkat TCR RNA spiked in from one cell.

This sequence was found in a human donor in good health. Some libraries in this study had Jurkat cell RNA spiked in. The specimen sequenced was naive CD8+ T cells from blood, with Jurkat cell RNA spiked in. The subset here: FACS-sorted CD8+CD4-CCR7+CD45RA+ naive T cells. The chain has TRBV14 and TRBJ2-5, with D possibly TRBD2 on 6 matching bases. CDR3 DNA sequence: TGTGCCAGCAGCCAATGGGCAGGACTACCGCAAGAGACCCAGTACTTC. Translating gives CASSQWAGLPQETQYF.